The 2 T cell receptor beta chains listed next were all sequenced from one sample in a study of T cell responses to AZD1222 COVID-19 vaccine. The assay was immunoSEQ multiplex PCR, and TCRdb's table has in-frame clones only and misses some. The sample carries 90,000 to 150,000 clones, about 90% recorded once. The sample in question was peripheral blood, obtained 28 days after the second AZD1222 dose. These receptors originate from an adult who received the AZD1222 COVID-19 vaccine.

The rearrangement uses TRBV5-1 and TRBJ2-5; 10 positions agree with TRBD2. Unmatched junction bases numbered 12, after V lost 5 bases and J lost 5 bases. Germline CDR1 reads SGHRS; CDR2 reads YFSETQ. The CDR3 consists of 16 residues. CDR3 protein: CASSRSSGGPGETQYF. CDR3 bases: TGCGCCAGCAGTCGGAGTAGCGGGGGGCCAGGGGAGACCCAGTACTTC.

The chain links TRBV15 to TRBJ1-2; D is ambiguous. This CDR3 has 15 residues. CDR1 is LNHNV and CDR2 is YYDKDF in the germline V gene (reference sequence). V was shortened by 1 base and J by 3 bases, with 12 bases between the two germline ends. This chain's CDR3 is CATSRGEGADYGYTF. The CDR3 DNA follows: TGTGCCACCAGCAGAGGGGAGGGAGCGGACTATGGCTACACCTTC.